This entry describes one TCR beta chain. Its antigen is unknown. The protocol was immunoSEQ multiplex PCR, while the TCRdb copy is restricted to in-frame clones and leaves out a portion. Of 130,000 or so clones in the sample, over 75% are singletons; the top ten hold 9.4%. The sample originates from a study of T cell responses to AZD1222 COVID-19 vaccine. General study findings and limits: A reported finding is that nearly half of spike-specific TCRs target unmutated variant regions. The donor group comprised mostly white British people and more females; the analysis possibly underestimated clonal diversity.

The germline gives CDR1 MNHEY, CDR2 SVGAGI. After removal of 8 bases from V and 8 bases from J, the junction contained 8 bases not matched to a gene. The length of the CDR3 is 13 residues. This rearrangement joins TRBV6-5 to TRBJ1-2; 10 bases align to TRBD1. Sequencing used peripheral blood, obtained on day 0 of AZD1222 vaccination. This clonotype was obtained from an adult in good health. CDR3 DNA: TGTGCCAGCGGAACGGGACAGGGGCGCGGCTACACCTTC. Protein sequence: CASGTGQGRGYTF.